This T cell receptor (beta chain) was documented in a study of blood T cell repertoires in COVID-19. Turning to the study itself: T cells, B-cell-depleted T cells, or PBMCs supplied cDNA or gDNA.

The Seattle patients joined while their infection was active and were tracked longitudinally afterward. Per the original methods: Reference gene primer amplification gave nucleated cell count estimates. Sequenced by immunoSEQ multiplex PCR; TCRdb stores in-frame clones only, minus some. Clonal size and the V and J genes are those of that table, whereas D and trimming came from the DNA. The data contain tens of thousands of clones, around 92% of them singletons. Germline V gene lookup returns CDR1 SEHNR and CDR2 FQNEAQ (reference sequence). This CDR3 is 12 amino acids long. V was pared by 1 base and J by 7 bases, with 5 bases between.

This receptor was taken from a man aged 50-59 years with COVID-19, enrolled during active disease. V gene TRBV7-9 combines with J gene TRBJ2-1; D gene ambiguous. Sequenced sample: peripheral blood. The CDR3, as DNA: TGTGCCAGCAGCTTAGTCAGGAATGAGCAGTTCTTC. The encoded protein is CASSLVRNEQFF.